A selection of T cell receptor beta chains follows, all from one sample in a study of T cell responses to AZD1222 COVID-19 vaccine. Profiling relied on immunoSEQ multiplex PCR, and the TCRdb table lists in-frame clones only, not all of them. The sample consists of 100,000 to 150,000 clones, about 93% of them appearing once. The input for sequencing was peripheral blood, taken on day 0 of AZD1222 vaccination. These receptors were collected from an adult in good health. Each CDR3 is given with its conserved first and last residue. The order of the fields is J gene, clone size, D gene, V gene, CDR3 DNA, CDR3 protein. A D gene is named only where the DNA matches it firmly. The size entry is marked missing in some rows and otherwise reads once, few, many or a size class.

TRBJ1-4,-,-,TRBV7-9,TGTGCCAGCAGCTTAACGGGCGGTGGTAATGAAAAACTGTTTTTT,CASSLTGGGNEKLFF
TRBJ2-7,-,-,TRBV28,TGTGCCAGCAGCCCATTGGGTAGCGAGCAGTACTTC,CASSPLGSEQYF
TRBJ2-7,-,TRBD2,TRBV6-4,TGTGCCAGCAGCCCCCCCCCTCCGGGAGGGCCTTACGAGCAGTACTTC,CASSPPPPGGPYEQYF
TRBJ1-2,-,-,TRBV30,TGTGCCTCGGCAGCGGGGGACTACACCTTC,CASAAGDYTF
TRBJ1-1,-,-,TRBV25-1,TGTGCCAGCAGTGAATTGGTGGCGGGAGAGGCTTTCTTT,CASSELVAGEAFF
TRBJ2-7,few,-,TRBV19,TGTGCCAGTAGTATAGGAAGAGGGAGCGAGCAGTACTTC,CASSIGRGSEQYF
TRBJ1-2,-,-,TRBV5-4,TGTGCCAGCAGCTCAGGGGTGGATAACTATGGCTACACCTTC,CASSSGVDNYGYTF
TRBJ2-2,-,TRBD2,TRBV6-4,TGTGCCAGCAAACGGGAGGCAAACACCGGGGAGCTGTTTTTT,CASKREANTGELFF
TRBJ1-5,-,TRBD1,TRBV11-2,TGTGCCAGCAGCTTAGGGGGACAGATAGCTAATCAGCCCCAGCATTTT,CASSLGGQIANQPQHF
TRBJ1-1,-,-,TRBV10-2,TGCGCCAGTTTACAGGGCGCGAACACTGAAGCTTTCTTT,CASLQGANTEAFF
TRBJ1-1,-,-,TRBV7-2,TGTGCCAGCAGCCCAATACGCTCTGAAGCTTTCTTT,CASSPIRSEAFF
TRBJ1-4,-,TRBD1,TRBV18,TGTGCCAGCTCACCGTCGATGACAGGGATTTCGCGGGGGTCTAATGAAAAACTGTTTTTT,CASSPSMTGISRGSNEKLFF
TRBJ2-3,-,-,TRBV11-3,TGTGCCAGCAGCTCGGACGGAACTAGCACAGATACGCAGTATTTT,CASSSDGTSTDTQYF
TRBJ2-1,-,TRBD1,TRBV6-5,TGTGCCAGCAGTTACGGGACAGGGGGGAGGAATGAGCAGTTCTTC,CASSYGTGGRNEQFF
TRBJ1-1,-,-,TRBV30,TGTGCCTGGATGTACGGAAACACTGAAGCTTTCTTT,CAWMYGNTEAFF
TRBJ2-5,-,-,TRBV5-1,TGCGCCAGCAGCACCCTACAGGGTAAAGAGGAGACCCAGTACTTC,CASSTLQGKEETQYF
TRBJ1-4,-,TRBD1,TRBV19,TGTGCCAGTAGTACGGGACAGGGGGCAGGAAAACTGTTTTTT,CASSTGQGAGKLFF
TRBJ1-1,-,TRBD1,TRBV29-1,TGCAGCGTAACCGGGACAGCGAACACTGAAGCTTTCTTT,CSVTGTANTEAFF
TRBJ2-1,-,TRBD2,TRBV18,TGTGCCAGCTCCCCCCTCCCTAGCGGGAGGGCCGGGTCCTACAATGAGCAGTTCTTC,CASSPLPSGRAGSYNEQFF
TRBJ2-3,-,-,TRBV3-1/TRBV3-2,TGTGCCAGCAGCCAAGTGCGGAGGGAATCTAGCACAGATACGCAGTATTTT,CASSQVRRESSTDTQYF
TRBJ2-3,once,TRBD2,TRBV5-1,TGCGCCAGCAGCCCGACTAGCGGTACGCAGTATTTT,CASSPTSGTQYF
TRBJ2-1,-,-,TRBV6-5,TGTGCCAGCAGTTACTCCAAGCTCGATGAGCAGTTCTTC,CASSYSKLDEQFF
TRBJ2-1,-,TRBD2,TRBV19,TGTGCCACCACACTTAGCGGGACCTACAATGAGCAGTTCTTC,CATTLSGTYNEQFF
TRBJ1-2,few,-,TRBV2,TGTGCCAGCAGTGAAGCGGGTCGGGGGTATGGCTACACCTTC,CASSEAGRGYGYTF
TRBJ2-7,-,TRBD1,TRBV20-1,TGCAGTGCTAGTAGCCAGGGGGCGCGGGAGCAGTACTTC,CSASSQGAREQYF
TRBJ1-2,-,-,TRBV7-6,TGTGCCAGCAGCTTAAATAGAGGGGAGGGCTACACCTTC,CASSLNRGEGYTF
TRBJ2-7,-,TRBD1,TRBV29-1,TGCAGCGTTGAACCGGGACAGGGGGCTTACGAGCAGTACTTC,CSVEPGQGAYEQYF
TRBJ2-7,-,-,TRBV3-1/TRBV3-2,TGTGCCAGCAGCGACCGGGACACCACCTACGAGCAGTACTTC,CASSDRDTTYEQYF
TRBJ1-5,once,-,TRBV28,TGTGCCAGCAGTGGACCGTTTCAGGCCTTTCAGCCCCAGCATTTT,CASSGPFQAFQPQHF
TRBJ2-3,-,TRBD1,TRBV24-1,TGTGCCACCAGTGATCCTGGACAGGGGGCCACAGATACGCAGTATTTT,CATSDPGQGATDTQYF
TRBJ2-7,-,TRBD2,TRBV14,TGTGCCAGCAGACTAGCGGGAAGAATCTACGAGCAGTACTTC,CASRLAGRIYEQYF
TRBJ2-1,-,TRBD1,TRBV27,TGTGCCAGCAGTTTATCCGGGACAGGGGCATACAATGAGCAGTTCTTC,CASSLSGTGAYNEQFF
TRBJ2-3,-,-,TRBV4-3,TGCGCCAGCAGCCAAGCCCTCAGGGAGGCTGGTGGAGATACGCAGTATTTT,CASSQALREAGGDTQYF
TRBJ1-1,-,-,TRBV12-5,TGTGCTAGTGGTTTGGAGTTGGGCCCTGAAGCTTTCTTT,CASGLELGPEAFF
TRBJ2-3,-,-,TRBV12-3/TRBV12-4,TGTGCCACCTGTCCGAGCACAGATACGCAGTATTTT,CATCPSTDTQYF
TRBJ2-7,-,-,TRBV6-2/TRBV6-3,TGTGCCAGCAGTTGCATTCCCTCCTACGAGCAGTACTTC,CASSCIPSYEQYF
TRBJ1-6,-,-,TRBV28,TGTGCCAGCAGTTCGGGGACGGAGTACAATTCACCCCTCCACTTT,CASSSGTEYNSPLHF
TRBJ2-6,few,-,TRBV14,TGTGCCAGCAGCCTACGAATTGGGGCCAACGTCCTGACTTTC,CASSLRIGANVLTF
TRBJ2-7,-,-,TRBV7-2,TGTGCCAGCAGCACGATTACCCGTCCCTACGAGCAGTACTTC,CASSTITRPYEQYF
TRBJ2-7,-,-,TRBV7-6,TGTGCCAGCAGCTTAGCGCACGGGAGAGCCAACGAGCAGTACTTC,CASSLAHGRANEQYF
TRBJ1-5,-,-,TRBV12-3/TRBV12-4,TGTGCCAGCAGTGCCGGGGGACAGCCCCAGCATTTT,CASSAGGQPQHF
TRBJ2-7,-,-,TRBV5-1,TGCGCCAGCAGCCCGGACAGATTTCCCTACGAGCAGTACTTC,CASSPDRFPYEQYF
TRBJ2-2,-,TRBD2,TRBV4-3,TGCGCCAGCAGCCAAGCTGGCGTAGCGGGAGTAAACCGGGGAGCTGTTTTT,CASSQAGVAGVNRGAVF
TRBJ1-4,-,TRBD1,TRBV2,TGTGCCAGCAGTCCCCGACAGGGGGCAGGGGAAAAACTGTTTTTT,CASSPRQGAGEKLFF
TRBJ2-5,-,-,TRBV5-1,TGCGCCAGCAGCTTGGGACTAGGCGTGGTGGAGACCCAGTACTTC,CASSLGLGVVETQYF
TRBJ2-7,-,TRBD1,TRBV27,TGTGCCAGCAGTTTATCAGGGACAGGGTGGTACGAGCAGTACTTC,CASSLSGTGWYEQYF
TRBJ2-4,few,TRBD2,TRBV9,TGTGCCAGCAGCGCTCTTAGCGGGAGTCGCAACATTCAGTACTTC,CASSALSGSRNIQYF
TRBJ1-1,-,-,TRBV11-2,TGTGCCAGCAGCCCGGGACCTAACCACTCAGCTTTCTTT,CASSPGPNHSAFF
TRBJ1-3,-,-,TRBV19,TGTGCCAGTATTGGGGATCACTCTGGAAACACCATATATTTT,CASIGDHSGNTIYF
TRBJ1-2,-,-,TRBV7-2,TGTGCCAGCAGCATAGGGACACCTCTATATGGCTACACCTTC,CASSIGTPLYGYTF
TRBJ1-1,-,-,TRBV10-3,TGTGCCATCAGTGCTAACGGGCGGGGGGCGAGGAACACTGAAGCTTTCTTT,CAISANGRGARNTEAFF
TRBJ1-2,-,-,TRBV11-2,TGTGCCAGCAGCTTATCCCAGAACAACTATGGCTACACCTTC,CASSLSQNNYGYTF
TRBJ2-1,-,TRBD2,TRBV3-1/TRBV3-2,TGTGCCAGCAGCCTGACTAGCGGCTACAATGAGCAGTTCTTC,CASSLTSGYNEQFF
TRBJ1-1,-,-,TRBV30,TGTGCCTGGAATCAGGGGTCCACTGAAGCTTTCTTT,CAWNQGSTEAFF
TRBJ2-1,-,-,TRBV6-2/TRBV6-3,TGTGCCAGCAGTCTACGGAGCTCCTACAATGAGCAGTTCTTC,CASSLRSSYNEQFF